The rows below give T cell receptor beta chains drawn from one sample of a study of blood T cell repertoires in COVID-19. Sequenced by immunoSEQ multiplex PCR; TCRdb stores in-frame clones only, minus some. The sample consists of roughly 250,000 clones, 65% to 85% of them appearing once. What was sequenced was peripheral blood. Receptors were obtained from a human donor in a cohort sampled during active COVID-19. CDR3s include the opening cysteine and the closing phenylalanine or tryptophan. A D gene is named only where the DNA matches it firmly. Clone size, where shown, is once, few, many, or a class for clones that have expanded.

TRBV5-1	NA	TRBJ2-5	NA	TGCGCCAGCAGCCCCGGACGGGAAAAAGAGACCCAGTACTTC	CASSPGREKETQYF
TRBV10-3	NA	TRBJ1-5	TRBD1	TGTGCCATCAGTGAGTCCGGGACAGGGAGCCAGCCCCAGCATTTT	CAISESGTGSQPQHF
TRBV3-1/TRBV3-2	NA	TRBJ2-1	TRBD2	TGTGCCAGCAGCCAAGATCTAACTAGCGCAAATGAGCAGTTCTTC	CASSQDLTSANEQFF
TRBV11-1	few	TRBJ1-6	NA	TGTGCCAGCAGCTTACGGAATTCACCCCTCCACTTT	CASSLRNSPLHF
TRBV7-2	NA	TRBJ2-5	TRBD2	TGTGCCAGCAGCTTAACTAGCGGGGGTCAGCAGACCCAGTACTTC	CASSLTSGGQQTQYF
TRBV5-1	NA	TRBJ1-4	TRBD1	TGCGCCAGCAGCTTGGCAGGGGGCTCGGAGGAAAAACTGTTTTTT	CASSLAGGSEEKLFF
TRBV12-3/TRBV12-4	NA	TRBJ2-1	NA	TGTGCCAGCAGCCTTTCAGCCTACAATGAGCAGTTCTTC	CASSLSAYNEQFF
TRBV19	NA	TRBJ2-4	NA	TGTGCCACCTACCGGCGAAGTGAATCAGGCAAAAACATTCAGTACTTC	CATYRRSESGKNIQYF
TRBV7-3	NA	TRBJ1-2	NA	TGTGCCAGCAGTCAGGGAGGGCACTATGGCTACACCTTC	CASSQGGHYGYTF
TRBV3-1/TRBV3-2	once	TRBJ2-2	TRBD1	TGTGCCAGCAGCCAAGTCTCGACAGGGGCGAACACCGGGGAGCTGTTTTTT	CASSQVSTGANTGELFF
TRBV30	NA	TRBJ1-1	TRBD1	TGTGCCTGGAAAAGACAGGGGGAGACTGAAGCTTTCTTT	CAWKRQGETEAFF
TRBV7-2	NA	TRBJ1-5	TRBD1	TGTGCCAGCAGCTCAGAATGGACAGGGGTCCAGCCCCAGCATTTT	CASSSEWTGVQPQHF
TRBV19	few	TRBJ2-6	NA	TGTGCCAGTAGTATTGCAGCGGCTAGCTCTGGGGCCAACGTCCTGACTTTC	CASSIAAASSGANVLTF
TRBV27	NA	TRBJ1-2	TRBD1	TGTGCCAGCAGTTTACGACAGGGTGATGGCTACACCTTC	CASSLRQGDGYTF
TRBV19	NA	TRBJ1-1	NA	TGTGCCAGTAGTATAGGGGGCAGTTTGAACACTGAAGCTTTCTTT	CASSIGGSLNTEAFF
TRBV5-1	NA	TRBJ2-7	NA	TGCGCCAGCAGAATAGGGGCGCGGGAGCAGTACTTC	CASRIGAREQYF
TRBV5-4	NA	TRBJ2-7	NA	TGTGCCAGCAGCCTAGACACAATAGGGGGCTACGAGCAGTACTTC	CASSLDTIGGYEQYF
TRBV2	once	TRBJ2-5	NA	TGTGCCACCACTCCGGGACACCTGACTGGGACCCAGTACTTC	CATTPGHLTGTQYF
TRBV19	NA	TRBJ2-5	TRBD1	TGTGCCAGTAGTATACACAGGGGGGACCAAGAGACCCAGTACTTC	CASSIHRGDQETQYF
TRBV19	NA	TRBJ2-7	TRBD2	TGTGCCAGTAGTATGGCTAGCGGGGGCTCCTACGAGCAGTACTTC	CASSMASGGSYEQYF
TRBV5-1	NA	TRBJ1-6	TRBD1	TGCGCCAGCAGCTTGAGGGACAGGGGTTCACCCCTCCACTTT	CASSLRDRGSPLHF
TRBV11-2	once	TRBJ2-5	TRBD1	TGTGCCAGCAGCTTGGGACAGGGGGATACAGAGACCCAGTACTTC	CASSLGQGDTETQYF
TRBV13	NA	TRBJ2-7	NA	TGTGCCAGCAGCCAGGGACAACCCTCCTACGAGCAGTACTTC	CASSQGQPSYEQYF
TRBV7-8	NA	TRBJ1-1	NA	TGTGCCAGCAGCTTAGCGACAGGAGAAATCACTGAAGCTTTCTTT	CASSLATGEITEAFF
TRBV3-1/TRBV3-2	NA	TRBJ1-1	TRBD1	TGTGCCAGCAGCCATCGGACAGGTGATACTGAAGCTTTCTTT	CASSHRTGDTEAFF
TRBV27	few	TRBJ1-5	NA	TGTGCCAGCAGTTTAGGCGGGTATCAGCCCCAGCATTTT	CASSLGGYQPQHF
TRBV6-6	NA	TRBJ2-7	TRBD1	TGTGCCAGCAGCTCTGGACAGGGGCCCCTCGAGCAGTACTTC	CASSSGQGPLEQYF